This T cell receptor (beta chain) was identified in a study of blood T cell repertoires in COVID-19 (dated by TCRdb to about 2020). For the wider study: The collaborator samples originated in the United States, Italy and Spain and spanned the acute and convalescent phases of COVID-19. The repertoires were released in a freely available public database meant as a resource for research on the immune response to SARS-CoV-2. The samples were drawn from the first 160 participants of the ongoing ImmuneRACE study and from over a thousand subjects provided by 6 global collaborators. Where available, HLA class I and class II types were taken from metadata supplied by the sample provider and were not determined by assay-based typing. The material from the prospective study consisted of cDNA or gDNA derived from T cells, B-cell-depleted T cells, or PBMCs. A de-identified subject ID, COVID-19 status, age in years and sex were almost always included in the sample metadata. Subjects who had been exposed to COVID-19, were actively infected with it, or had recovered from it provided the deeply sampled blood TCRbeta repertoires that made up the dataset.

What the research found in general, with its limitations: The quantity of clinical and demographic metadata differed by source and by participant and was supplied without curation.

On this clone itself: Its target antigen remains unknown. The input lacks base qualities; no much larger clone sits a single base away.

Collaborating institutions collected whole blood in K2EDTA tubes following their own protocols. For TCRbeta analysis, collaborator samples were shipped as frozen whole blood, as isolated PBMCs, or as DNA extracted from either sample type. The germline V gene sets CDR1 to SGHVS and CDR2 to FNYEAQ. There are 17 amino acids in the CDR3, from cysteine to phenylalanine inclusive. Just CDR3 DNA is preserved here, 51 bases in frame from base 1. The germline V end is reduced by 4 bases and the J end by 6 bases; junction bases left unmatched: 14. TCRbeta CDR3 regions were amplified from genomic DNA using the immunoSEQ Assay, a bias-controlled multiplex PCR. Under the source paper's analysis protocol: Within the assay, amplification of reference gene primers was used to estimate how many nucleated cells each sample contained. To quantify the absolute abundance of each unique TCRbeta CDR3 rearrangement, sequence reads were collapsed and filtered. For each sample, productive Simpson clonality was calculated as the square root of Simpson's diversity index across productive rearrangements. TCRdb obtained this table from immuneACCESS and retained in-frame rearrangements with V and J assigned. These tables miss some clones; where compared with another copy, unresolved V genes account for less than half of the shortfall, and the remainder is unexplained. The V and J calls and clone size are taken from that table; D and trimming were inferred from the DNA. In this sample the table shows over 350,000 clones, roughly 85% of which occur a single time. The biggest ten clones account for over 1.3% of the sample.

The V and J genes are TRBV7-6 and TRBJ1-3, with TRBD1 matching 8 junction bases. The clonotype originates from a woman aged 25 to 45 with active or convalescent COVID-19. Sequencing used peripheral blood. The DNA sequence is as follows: TGTGCCAGCAGCTCAGCTAGGGAGGACAGGGTTGAAAACACCATATATTTT. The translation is CASSSAREDRVENTIYF.